The TCR beta chain under discussion was sequenced for a study of T-cell memory formation after mild COVID-19. Study as a whole: TCR clusters largely stayed donor specific. Notes on the study in general: Contracting CD4+ clones sat mainly in CM and EM; CD8+ in EMRA. Pre-infection memory showed some responding clones, and this suggested that cross-reactive memory joined.

This clonotype appeared a few times. Antigen unknown. The 5'RACE method, run with constant-segment primers, produced TCR alpha and TCR beta cDNA libraries (carrying sample barcodes and UMIs). MiXCR, applied by TCRdb to the 5' RACE reads, yields one record per CDR3 protein. The data show under 450,000 distinct CDR3 sequences, 20% seen once. The CDR3 is 15 amino acids. V lost 9 bases to trimming and J lost 3 bases, with 18 bases between them. Germline V gives CDR1 SGHRS, CDR2 YFSETQ. This TCR derives from a young man who had mild COVID-19 (a few samples of this study predate the infection). Cell type and time point are not known. The genes are TRBV5-1 and TRBJ2-2, with D possibly TRBD2 on 5 matching bases. The specimen sequenced was PBMCs or a T cell subset sorted from them (not recorded which). CDR3: CATSSRTGYTGELFF. The CDR3 DNA reads TGCGCCACTTCCTCCCGAACGGGGTACACCGGGGAGCTGTTTTTT.